These T cell receptor beta chains were read from a single sample in a study of CD8+ T cells in alopecia areata. This table comes from immunoSEQ multiplex PCR, and its TCRdb copy is limited to in-frame clones, with some not included. The table records under 25,000 clones, approximately 70% of them present only once. This sample comprised skin, obtained at week 0. The receptors stem from a human donor with alopecia areata. The CDR3 runs from the conserved cysteine through the conserved F or W. A D gene is named only where the DNA matches it firmly. Only some rows state a clone size, as once, few, many or a class for expanded clones.

-,-,TRBJ1-2,TRBV5-1,13,TGCGCCAGCAGTATTGGACGGGGAAATGGCTACACCTTC,CASSIGRGNGYTF
-,-,TRBJ1-2,TRBV10-3,15,TGTGCCATCAGTGTTAGTCCGGGGGCGGAGTATGGCTACACCTTC,CAISVSPGAEYGYTF
-,-,TRBJ2-3,TRBV30,12,TGTGCCTGGAGGGGGGGGCCTGATACGCAGTATTTT,CAWRGGPDTQYF
-,-,TRBJ1-3,TRBV7-2,19,TGTGCCAGCAGCTTAGCGAGTCGGGCAGGGACCTTTTCTGGAAACACCATATATTTT,CASSLASRAGTFSGNTIYF
TRBD2,-,TRBJ2-7,TRBV4-2,16,TGTGCCAGCAGCCAAGAGGTCACTAGCGGTACCTACGAGCAGTACTTC,CASSQEVTSGTYEQYF
-,-,TRBJ2-1,TRBV5-1,15,TGCGCCAGCAGCTTGGCCCCCGGGGTAGACAATGAGCAGTTCTTC,CASSLAPGVDNEQFF
-,-,TRBJ1-5,TRBV5-5,13,TGTGCCAGCAGCTTGATGCCCTATCAGCCCCAGCATTTT,CASSLMPYQPQHF
-,-,TRBJ1-2,TRBV4-2,17,TGTGCCAGCAGCTTAACGGGACACACGATTTTCGGCTATGGCTACACCTTC,CASSLTGHTIFGYGYTF
TRBD2,-,TRBJ2-3,TRBV7-6,18,TGTGCCAGCAGCTTAGAGAGGCTAGCGGTTTTTTACACAGATACGCAGTATTTT,CASSLERLAVFYTDTQYF
TRBD1,-,TRBJ2-3,TRBV7-3,12,TGTGCCAGCAGCGCTGACAGGGGAACGCAGTATTTT,CASSADRGTQYF
-,-,TRBJ2-3,TRBV20-1,11,TGCAGTGCTAGGAGCACAGATACGCAGTATTTT,CSARSTDTQYF
-,few,TRBJ1-1,TRBV7-2,13,TGTGCCAGCAGCTTAGTCGGGGACACTGAAGCTTTCTTT,CASSLVGDTEAFF
-,-,TRBJ2-7,TRBV9,14,TGTGCCAGCAGCCCCTATTTGTCTCTCGACGAGCAGTACTTC,CASSPYLSLDEQYF
TRBD1,-,TRBJ1-2,TRBV4-1,16,TGCGCCAGCAGCCAAGATGAGACAGGGGGCTCCTATGGCTACACCTTC,CASSQDETGGSYGYTF
TRBD2,-,TRBJ2-4,TRBV7-2,14,TGTGCCAGCAGCCTTTCGGGGGGACGAAACATTCAGTACTTC,CASSLSGGRNIQYF
-,-,TRBJ1-2,TRBV4-1,14,TGCGCCAGCAGCCAAGACGTCGGCAATCGGGGCTACACCTTC,CASSQDVGNRGYTF
TRBD1,few,TRBJ1-6,TRBV5-1,13,TGCGCCAGCAGCTTGGGGGGCAGGGGGCCCCTCCACTTT,CASSLGGRGPLHF
-,-,TRBJ2-2,TRBV2,14,TGTGCCAGCAGACTGAAGTCGAACACCGGGGAGCTGTTTTTT,CASRLKSNTGELFF
-,-,TRBJ2-6,TRBV5-1,16,TGCGCCAGCAGCAAGGAGGGCGGAGGTGGGGCCAACGTCCTGACTTTC,CASSKEGGGGANVLTF
-,-,TRBJ2-7,TRBV9,15,TGTGCCAGCAGCGCCCAGGGACTCGCTTCCTACGAGCAGTACTTC,CASSAQGLASYEQYF
-,-,TRBJ2-7,TRBV29-1,14,TGCAGCGTTGCAACCGGGACATTCTCCTACGAGCAGTACTTC,CSVATGTFSYEQYF
TRBD1,-,TRBJ2-5,TRBV2,17,TGTGCCAGCAGCCAGAATCCGTCGACAGGGAAACGGCAGACCCAGTACTTC,CASSQNPSTGKRQTQYF
-,-,TRBJ1-1,TRBV6-5,15,TGTGCCAGCAGTTACCAGGGGCAGGCAAACACTGAAGCTTTCTTT,CASSYQGQANTEAFF
TRBD2,-,TRBJ2-2,TRBV5-8,17,TGCGCCAGCAGCCGATATCCGGGGGGGCCCAACACCGGGGAGCTGTTTTTT,CASSRYPGGPNTGELFF
TRBD1,once,TRBJ2-5,TRBV18,14,TGTGCCAGCTCTCTCGACAGGGCTCAAGAGACCCAGTACTTC,CASSLDRAQETQYF
-,-,TRBJ1-6,TRBV5-6,13,TGTGCCAGCAGCTCCGGGGGGGATTCACCCCTCCACTTT,CASSSGGDSPLHF
-,-,TRBJ1-2,TRBV30,12,TGTGCCTGGAGTGTCGAAGCGTGGGGCTACACCTTC,CAWSVEAWGYTF
-,-,TRBJ2-5,TRBV6-5,14,TGTGCCAGCAGTTCGTTGAGACAGCAAGAGACCCAGTACTTC,CASSSLRQQETQYF
-,-,TRBJ1-2,TRBV7-9,13,TGTGCCAGCAGCTCATGGACAGTCTATGGCTACACCTTC,CASSSWTVYGYTF
-,few,TRBJ2-7,TRBV18,11,TGTGCCAGCTCACGGGGGGACGAGCAGTACTTC,CASSRGDEQYF
TRBD2,-,TRBJ2-7,TRBV4-1,15,TGCGCCAGCAGCCGGGAGCGGGGGGCCTTATACGAGCAGTACTTC,CASSRERGALYEQYF
-,-,TRBJ1-4,TRBV9,15,TGTGCCAGCAGCATGTCGACAGCCAAGAATGAAAAACTGTTTTTT,CASSMSTAKNEKLFF
-,-,TRBJ1-2,TRBV30,13,TGTGCCTGGACAGCGAGTGCTAACTATGGCTACACCTTC,CAWTASANYGYTF
-,-,TRBJ1-4,TRBV10-3,16,TGTGCCATCAGTAGCCGAAGACGAGCAACTAATGAAAAACTGTTTTTT,CAISSRRRATNEKLFF
-,-,TRBJ1-1,TRBV5-1,14,TGCGCCAGCAGCGCGGGCGGGACGGTCGCTGAAGCTTTCTTT,CASSAGGTVAEAFF
-,-,TRBJ2-5,TRBV7-2,14,TGTGCCAGCAGCTTATTTCGCGGGGCAGAGACCCAGTACTTC,CASSLFRGAETQYF
TRBD1,-,TRBJ2-7,TRBV6-1,15,TGTGCCAGCAGTTCCCAGGGGGACAGCTCCTACGAGCAGTACTTC,CASSSQGDSSYEQYF
TRBD1,-,TRBJ2-7,TRBV19,15,TGTGCCAGTAGTATATCTCTTGGACAGGGTTACGAGCAGTACTTC,CASSISLGQGYEQYF
TRBD1,few,TRBJ1-4,TRBV7-9,14,TGTGCCAGCCGTAGCCGGACAGGGAGTGAAAAACTGTTTTTT,CASRSRTGSEKLFF
-,few,TRBJ2-7,TRBV7-2,13,TGTGCCAGCAGCTTATACAGTGATTACGAGCAGTACTTC,CASSLYSDYEQYF
-,-,TRBJ2-1,TRBV5-1,13,TGCGCCAGCGGGCCTTACGGGGGAGGTGAGCAGTTCTTC,CASGPYGGGEQFF
-,-,TRBJ2-3,TRBV5-1,13,TGCGCCAGCAGCTTTATCCCCACAGATACGCAGTATTTT,CASSFIPTDTQYF
-,-,TRBJ2-1,TRBV16,15,TGTGCCAGCAGCCAAAGGGGGAGTTCAAGGAATGAGCAGTTCTTC,CASSQRGSSRNEQFF
-,-,TRBJ2-5,TRBV7-8,14,TGTGCCAGCAGCTTAGCGGGGAGCGGGGAGACCCAGTACTTC,CASSLAGSGETQYF
TRBD1,-,TRBJ1-2,TRBV6-6,15,TGTGCCAGCAGCTACGGACAGGGGGCTGGTTATGGCTACACCTTC,CASSYGQGAGYGYTF
-,-,TRBJ2-7,TRBV29-1,13,TGCAGCGCACGGACAGTTAGCTCCTACGAGCAGTACTTC,CSARTVSSYEQYF
-,-,TRBJ1-1,TRBV11-1,14,TGTGCCAGCAGCCTAAGCCGGGCCCCATCGGAAGCTTTCTTT,CASSLSRAPSEAFF